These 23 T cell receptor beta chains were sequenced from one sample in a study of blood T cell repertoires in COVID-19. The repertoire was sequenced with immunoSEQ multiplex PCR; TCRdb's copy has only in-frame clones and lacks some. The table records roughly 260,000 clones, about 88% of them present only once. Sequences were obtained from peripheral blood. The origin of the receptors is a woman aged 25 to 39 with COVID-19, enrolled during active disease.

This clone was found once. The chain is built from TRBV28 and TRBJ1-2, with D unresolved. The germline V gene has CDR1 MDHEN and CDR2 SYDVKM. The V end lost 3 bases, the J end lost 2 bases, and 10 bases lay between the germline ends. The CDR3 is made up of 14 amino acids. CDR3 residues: CASSFQVLNYGYTF. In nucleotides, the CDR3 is TGTGCCAGCAGTTTCCAGGTTCTCAACTATGGCTACACCTTC.

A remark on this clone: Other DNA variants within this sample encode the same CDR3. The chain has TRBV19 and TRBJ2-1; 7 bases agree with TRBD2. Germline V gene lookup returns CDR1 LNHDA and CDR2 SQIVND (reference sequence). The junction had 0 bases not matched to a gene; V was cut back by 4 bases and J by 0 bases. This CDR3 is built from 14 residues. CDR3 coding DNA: TGTGCCAGTAGTAGCGGGAGCTCCTACAATGAGCAGTTCTTC. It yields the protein CASSSGSSYNEQFF.

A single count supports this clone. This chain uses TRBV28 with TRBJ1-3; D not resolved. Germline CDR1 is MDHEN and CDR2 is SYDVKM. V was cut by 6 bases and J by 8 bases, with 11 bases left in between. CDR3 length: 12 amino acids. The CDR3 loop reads CASRALSHTIYF. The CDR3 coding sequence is TGTGCCAGCAGGGCCCTCTCCCACACCATATATTTT.

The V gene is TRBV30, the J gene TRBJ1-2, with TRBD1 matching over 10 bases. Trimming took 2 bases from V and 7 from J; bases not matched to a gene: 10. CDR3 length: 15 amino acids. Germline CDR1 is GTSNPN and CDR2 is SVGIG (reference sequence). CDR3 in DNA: TGTGCCTGGAGTCCCGACGCCGGGACAGGGGTTGGCTACACCTTC. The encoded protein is CAWSPDAGTGVGYTF.

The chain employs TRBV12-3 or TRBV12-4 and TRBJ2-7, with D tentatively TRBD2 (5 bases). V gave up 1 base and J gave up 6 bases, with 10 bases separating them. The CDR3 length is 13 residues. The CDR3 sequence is CASSLVGEREQYF. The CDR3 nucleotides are TGTGCCAGCAGTTTAGTCGGGGAACGCGAGCAGTACTTC.

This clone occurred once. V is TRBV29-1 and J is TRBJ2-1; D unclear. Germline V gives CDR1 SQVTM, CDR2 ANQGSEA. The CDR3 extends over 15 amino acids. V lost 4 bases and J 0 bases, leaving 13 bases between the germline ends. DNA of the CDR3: TGCAGCGTTGTAGGTTGGCGGATCTCCTACAATGAGCAGTTCTTC. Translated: CSVVGWRISYNEQFF.

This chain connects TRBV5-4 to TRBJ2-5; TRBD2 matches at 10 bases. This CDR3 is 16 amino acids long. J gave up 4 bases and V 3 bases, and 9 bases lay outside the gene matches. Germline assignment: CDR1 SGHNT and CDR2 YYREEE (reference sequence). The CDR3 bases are TGTGCCAGCAGCTCCGTAAAGCGGGAGGGCCCAGAGACCCAGTACTTC. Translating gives CASSSVKREGPETQYF.

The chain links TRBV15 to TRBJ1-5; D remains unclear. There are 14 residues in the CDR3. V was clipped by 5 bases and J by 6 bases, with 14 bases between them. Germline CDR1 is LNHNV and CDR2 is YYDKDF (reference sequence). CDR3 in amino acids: CATSLGGSAQPQHF. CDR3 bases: TGTGCCACCAGCTTGGGAGGTTCTGCTCAGCCCCAGCATTTT.

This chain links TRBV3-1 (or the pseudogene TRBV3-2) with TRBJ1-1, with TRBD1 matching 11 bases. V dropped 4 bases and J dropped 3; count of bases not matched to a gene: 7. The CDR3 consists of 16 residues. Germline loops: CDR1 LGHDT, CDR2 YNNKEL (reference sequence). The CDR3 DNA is TGTGCCAGCAGCCGACCCGGGACAGGGGGGGACACTGAAGCTTTCTTT. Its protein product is CASSRPGTGGDTEAFF.

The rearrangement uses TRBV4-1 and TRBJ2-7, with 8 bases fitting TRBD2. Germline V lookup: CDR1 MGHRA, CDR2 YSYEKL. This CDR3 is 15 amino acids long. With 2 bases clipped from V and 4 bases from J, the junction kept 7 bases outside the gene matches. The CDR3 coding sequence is TGCGCCAGCAGCCAATTACCGGGACTAGATTACGAGCAGTACTTC. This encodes CASSQLPGLDYEQYF.

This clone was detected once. The CDR3 sequence: CASRLQGSTGELFF. The CDR3 DNA follows: TGTGCCAGCAGATTACAGGGAAGCACCGGGGAGCTGTTTTTT. The chain combines TRBV6-5 with TRBJ2-2; D might be TRBD1 (6 bases). Per germline, CDR1 MNHEY and CDR2 SVGAGI. Trimming shortened V by 6 bases and J by 4 bases, and 12 bases separated the two germline ends. The CDR3 loop spans 14 amino acids.

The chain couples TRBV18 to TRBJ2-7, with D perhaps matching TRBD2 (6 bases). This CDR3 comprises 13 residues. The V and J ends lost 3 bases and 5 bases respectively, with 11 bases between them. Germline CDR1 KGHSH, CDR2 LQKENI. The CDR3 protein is CASSPRGIDEQYF. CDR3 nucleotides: TGTGCCAGCTCACCGCGGGGTATCGACGAGCAGTACTTC.

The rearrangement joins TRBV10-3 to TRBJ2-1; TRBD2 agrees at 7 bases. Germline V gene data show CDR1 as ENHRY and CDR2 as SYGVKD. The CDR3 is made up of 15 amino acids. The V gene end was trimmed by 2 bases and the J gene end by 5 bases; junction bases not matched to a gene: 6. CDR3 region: CAISEGRLADNEQFF. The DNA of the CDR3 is TGTGCCATCAGTGAGGGCAGACTAGCAGACAATGAGCAGTTCTTC.

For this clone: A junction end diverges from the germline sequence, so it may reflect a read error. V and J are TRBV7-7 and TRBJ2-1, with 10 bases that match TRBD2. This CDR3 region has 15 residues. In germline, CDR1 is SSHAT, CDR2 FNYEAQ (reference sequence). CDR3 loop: CASSPLAGDVHEQFF. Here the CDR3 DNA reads TGTGCTAGCAGCCCCCTAGCGGGAGATGTTCATGAGCAGTTCTTC. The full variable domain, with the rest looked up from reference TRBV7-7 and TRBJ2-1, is GAGVSQSPRYKVTKRGQDVTLRCDPISSHATLYWYQQALGQGPEFLTYFNYEAQPDKSGLPSDRFSAERPEGSISTLTIQRTEQRDSAMYRCASSPLAGDVHEQFFGPGTRLTVL.

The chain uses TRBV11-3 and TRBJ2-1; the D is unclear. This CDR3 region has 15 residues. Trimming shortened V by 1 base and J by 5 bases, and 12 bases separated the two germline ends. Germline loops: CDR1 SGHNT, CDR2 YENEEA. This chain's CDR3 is CASSLGLVSHNEQFF. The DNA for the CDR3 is TGTGCCAGCAGCTTAGGGTTAGTTTCCCACAATGAGCAGTTCTTC.

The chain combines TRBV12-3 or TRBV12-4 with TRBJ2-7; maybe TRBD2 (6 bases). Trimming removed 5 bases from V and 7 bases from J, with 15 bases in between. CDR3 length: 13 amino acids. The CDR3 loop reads CASSALALREQYF. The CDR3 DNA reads TGTGCCAGCAGTGCACTAGCCCTAAGGGAGCAGTACTTC.

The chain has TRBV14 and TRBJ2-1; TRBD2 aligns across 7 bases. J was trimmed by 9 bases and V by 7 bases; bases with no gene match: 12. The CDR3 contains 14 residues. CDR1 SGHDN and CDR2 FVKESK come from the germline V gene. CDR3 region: CASTPRLAESEQFF. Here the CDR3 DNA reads TGTGCCAGCACCCCTCGACTAGCAGAGAGTGAGCAGTTCTTC.

CDR3 sequence reads: CASSTSSGGYTF. The CDR3 nucleotides read TGTGCCAGCAGCACTTCAAGCGGTGGCTACACCTTC. This chain uses TRBV28 with TRBJ1-2; unclear D gene. Trimming took off 6 bases at V and 7 bases at J, with 12 bases between the two ends. This CDR3 comprises 12 residues. CDR1 is MDHEN and CDR2 is SYDVKM in the germline V gene.

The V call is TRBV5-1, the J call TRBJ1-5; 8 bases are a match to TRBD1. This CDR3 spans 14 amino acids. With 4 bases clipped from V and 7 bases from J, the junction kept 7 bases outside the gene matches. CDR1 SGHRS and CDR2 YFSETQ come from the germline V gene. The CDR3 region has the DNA TGCGCCAGCAGCATCACCGGACAGGGCCAGCCCCAGCATTTT. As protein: CASSITGQGQPQHF.

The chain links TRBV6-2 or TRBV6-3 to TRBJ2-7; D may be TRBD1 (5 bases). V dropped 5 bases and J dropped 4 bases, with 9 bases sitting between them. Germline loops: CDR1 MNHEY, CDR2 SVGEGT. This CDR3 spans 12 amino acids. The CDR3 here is CASSEPGYEQYF. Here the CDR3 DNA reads TGTGCCAGCAGTGAGCCAGGGTACGAGCAGTACTTC.

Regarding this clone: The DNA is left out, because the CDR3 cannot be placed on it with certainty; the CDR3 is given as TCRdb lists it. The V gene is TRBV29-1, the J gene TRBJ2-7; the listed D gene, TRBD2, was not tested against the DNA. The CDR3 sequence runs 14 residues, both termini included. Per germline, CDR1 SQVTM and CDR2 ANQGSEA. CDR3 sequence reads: CSVSSGSTSGEQYF.

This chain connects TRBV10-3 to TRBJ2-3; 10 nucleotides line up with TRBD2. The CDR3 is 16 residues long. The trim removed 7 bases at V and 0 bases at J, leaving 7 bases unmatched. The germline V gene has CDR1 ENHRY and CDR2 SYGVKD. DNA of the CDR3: TGTGCCATCATGCCGGCTAGCGGGGGTAGCACAGATACGCAGTATTTT. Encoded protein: CAIMPASGGSTDTQYF.

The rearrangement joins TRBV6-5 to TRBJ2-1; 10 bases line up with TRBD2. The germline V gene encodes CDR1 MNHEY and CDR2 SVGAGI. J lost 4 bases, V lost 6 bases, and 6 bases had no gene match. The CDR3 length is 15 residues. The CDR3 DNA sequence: TGTGCCAGCAGAATCCGGACTAGCGGATACAATGAGCAGTTCTTC. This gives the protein CASRIRTSGYNEQFF.